The 16 T cell receptor beta chains presented below share a single source sample, sequenced in a study of T cells in Graves' hyperthyroidism and ophthalmopathy. Authors of the study amplified TCR beta CDR3 regions from RNA transcripts. The TCR CDR3 first-round RT-PCR relied on the HTBI primer set. TCRdb re-analysed the multiplex PCR reads in MiXCR, keeping a single row per CDR3 protein. This table holds more than 550,000 distinct CDR3 sequences, about 45% found once. Sequenced: peripheral blood or thyroid tissue (not recorded which). The receptors were gathered from an adult man with Graves' disease, either hyperthyroidism or ophthalmopathy (not recorded which).

About this clonotype itself: Just one base apart from a much larger clone, this may be a read error. This chain connects TRBV29-1 to TRBJ2-2; D is ambiguous. The V end lost 4 bases, the J end lost 6 bases, and 9 bases lay between the germline ends. The germline gives CDR1 SQVTM, CDR2 ANQGSEA. The CDR3 has 12 amino acids. As DNA, the CDR3 is TGCAGCGTTGCTTCGGTGGCCGGGGAGCTGTTTTTT. It translates to CSVASVAGELFF.

V gene TRBV15 combines with J gene TRBJ1-4; unclear D gene. The CDR3 contains 16 residues. The germline gives CDR1 LNHNV, CDR2 YYDKDF (reference sequence). Trimming pared 2 bases from V and 0 bases from J, leaving 10 bases between. The CDR3 here is CATSRPYGTTNEKLFF. For the CDR3, the DNA is TGTGCCACCAGCAGACCATATGGGACAACTAATGAAAAACTGTTTTTT.

This clonotype appeared many times. The chain carries TRBV29-1 and TRBJ1-2; D is uncertain. This CDR3 has 12 amino acids. Germline-derived CDR1 and CDR2 are SQVTM and ANQGSEA. With 7 bases removed from V and 4 bases from J, the gap between germline ends came to 13 bases. CDR3 in DNA: TGCAGCGCCCTGACTACTTCCTATGGCTACACCTTC. This translates into CSALTTSYGYTF.

With respect to this clonotype: This may arise from a read error, as a much more abundant clone is one base away. This chain uses TRBV9 with TRBJ1-1; D is possibly TRBD1 (6 bases). CDR3 length equals 15 residues. CDR1 and CDR2 from the germline V gene are SGDLS and YYNGEE. Trimming cost V 0 bases and J 1 base, with 10 bases left between them. The chain's CDR3 is CASSVGGGWNTEAFF. The CDR3 nucleotides read TGTGCCAGCAGCGTAGGAGGGGGTTGGAACACTGAAGCTTTCTTT.

This clonotype appeared a few times. The CDR3 region has the DNA TGCAGTGCTAGAGATCGAGGAGGGCAGGGGGCCAACTACGAGCAGTACTTC. As protein: CSARDRGGQGANYEQYF. This rearrangement joins TRBV20-1 to TRBJ2-7, with 8 bases matching TRBD1. CDR1 and CDR2 from the germline V gene are DFQATT and SNEGSKA (reference sequence). V dropped 0 bases and J dropped 3; count of bases not matched to a gene: 13. This CDR3 is built from 17 residues.

This clonotype was picked up one time. The genes are TRBV29-1 and TRBJ2-5; D might be TRBD2 (6 bases). Germline assignment: CDR1 SQVTM and CDR2 ANQGSEA. The CDR3 is 13 residues long. Trimming cost V 3 bases and J 3 bases, with 11 bases left between them. The CDR3 nucleotides are TGCAGCGTTGACGCGGGCGGGGAAGAGACCCAGTACTTC. As protein: CSVDAGGEETQYF.

This clonotype was seen a handful of times. The DNA for the CDR3 is TGTGCCAGCAGCTTCGGGCAGGGTAGCATTGAACTGTTTTTT. Translated: CASSFGQGSIELFF. The rearrangement joins TRBV5-6 to TRBJ1-4; a possible D gene is TRBD1 (5 bases). This CDR3 spans 14 amino acids. The germline CDR1 and CDR2 sequences are SGHDT and YYEEEE. Deletions cut 2 bases from V and 12 bases from J, with 17 bases between.

This clonotype occurred a few times. The rearrangement joins TRBV5-5 to TRBJ2-7, with 10 bases that match TRBD2. This CDR3 is built from 14 residues. Germline values: CDR1 SGHKS, CDR2 YYEKEE (reference sequence). The trim removed 2 bases at V and 3 bases at J, leaving 2 bases unmatched. The CDR3 DNA reads TGTGCCAGCAGCTTTAGACTAGCGGGCTACGAGCAGTACTTC. Protein product: CASSFRLAGYEQYF.

Points on this clonotype: One junction end does not reproduce the germline sequence, and a read error may be involved. The chain carries TRBV29-1 and TRBJ1-2; D is ambiguous. The CDR3 extends over 13 amino acids. Germline V gene sequence: CDR1 SQVTM, CDR2 ANQGSEA. This CDR3 is CACRRQANYGYTF. As DNA, the CDR3 is TGTGCCTGTAGACGCCAAGCTAACTATGGCTACACCTTC.

The chain is built from TRBV19 and TRBJ1-1, with D possibly being TRBD1 (6 bases). The germline V gene encodes CDR1 LNHDA and CDR2 SQIVND (reference sequence). The V and J ends lost 2 bases and 5 bases respectively, with 12 bases between them. CDR3 length: 14 residues. In DNA form, the CDR3 reads TGTGCCAGTAGTATAACGGGGGCGAGGACTGAAGCTTTCTTT. It encodes CASSITGARTEAFF.

This clonotype turned up a few times. The chain uses TRBV19 and TRBJ1-6, with D possibly being TRBD1 (6 bases). The V gene lost 5 bases and the J gene lost 6 bases, with 11 bases spanning the gap. Germline assignment: CDR1 LNHDA and CDR2 SQIVND (reference sequence). The CDR3 spans 14 residues. CDR3 sequence: CASSLADSNSPLHF. As DNA, the CDR3 is TGTGCCAGTAGTCTGGCGGACAGTAATTCACCCCTCCACTTT.

This chain joins TRBV20-1 and TRBJ2-7, with TRBD2 matching 9 bases. The CDR3 spans 15 residues. V dropped 3 bases and J dropped 6; count of bases not matched to a gene: 12. Germline values: CDR1 DFQATT, CDR2 SNEGSKA (reference sequence). The CDR3: CSASGMTSGPIEQYF. CDR3 in DNA: TGCAGTGCTAGTGGGATGACTAGCGGACCCATCGAGCAGTACTTC.

This clonotype showed up just a few times. The V and J genes are TRBV7-8 and TRBJ2-7; the D gene is possibly TRBD2 (6 bases). The CDR3 is 14 residues long. V lost 4 bases, J lost 3 bases, and 13 bases lay in between. The germline V gene has CDR1 SGHVS and CDR2 FQNEAQ. This chain's CDR3 is CASSSPGLIYEQYF. The CDR3 nucleotides are TGTGCCAGCAGCTCCCCGGGACTGATCTACGAGCAGTACTTC.

Only a few counts were recorded for this clonotype. The chain is built from TRBV19 and TRBJ2-7; D assignment may be TRBD1 or TRBD2 (6 bases each). V lost 6 bases, J lost 3 bases, and 15 bases lay in between. The CDR3 runs 14 residues. CDR1 is LNHDA, CDR2 SQIVND, per germline (reference sequence). The CDR3 loop is CASSLRGVNYEQYF. The CDR3 DNA reads TGTGCCAGTAGCCTAAGGGGGGTCAACTACGAGCAGTACTTC. Based on the CDR3 plus reference TRBV19 and TRBJ2-7, the full variable domain is DGGITQSPKYLFRKEGQNVTLSCEQNLNHDAMYWYRQDPGQGLRLIYYSQIVNDFQKGDIAEGYSVSREKKESFPLTVTSAQKNPTAFYLCASSLRGVNYEQYFGPGTRLTVT.

V usage is TRBV7-2 and J usage is TRBJ1-4; 9 bases are a match to TRBD1. The CDR3 length is 15 residues. Trimming cost V 8 bases and J 12 bases; bases outside gene matches: 16. Germline CDR1 is SGHTA and CDR2 is FQGNSA. The CDR3, as DNA: TGTGCCAGCTCACAAACACGGGACAGGGTGAACCAACTGTTTTTT. It yields the protein CASSQTRDRVNQLFF.

V usage is TRBV2 and J usage is TRBJ1-5; weak D call: TRBD1 (5 bases). Per the germline V gene, CDR1 is SNHLY and CDR2 is FYNNEI. The CDR3 sequence is 14 residues long. The ends were cut back, 6 bases at V and 5 bases at J, with 14 bases in the middle. CDR3 DNA sequence: TGTGCCAGCAGCCGAGACTGGGACCATCAGCCCCAGCATTTT. This codes for CASSRDWDHQPQHF.